The 11 T cell receptor beta chains below all came from one sample that was sequenced in a study of cytotoxic CD8 clonotypes in ibrutinib-treated CLL. Produced via immunoSEQ multiplex PCR; TCRdb's table is partial and in-frame only. The data hold 9,500 to 15,000 clones, with 62% observed a single time. The material was PBMCs, obtained before ibrutinib treatment. All receptors come from a human donor with chronic lymphocytic leukemia.

This clone has a handful of counts. J is TRBJ1-6 and V is TRBV30, with D perhaps TRBD1 (5 bases). The germline gives CDR1 GTSNPN, CDR2 SVGIG (reference sequence). V was shortened by 4 bases and J by 6 bases, with 10 bases between the two germline ends. CDR3 length equals 13 residues. The CDR3 DNA is TGTGCCTGGACCTACAGGAGTAATTCACCCCTCCACTTT. Its protein product is CAWTYRSNSPLHF.

The chain has TRBV7-9 and TRBJ1-1, with 8 bases aligning to TRBD1. V dropped 1 base and J dropped 4; count of bases not matched to a gene: 11. CDR1 and CDR2 from the germline V gene are SEHNR and FQNEAQ (reference sequence). The length of the CDR3 is 17 residues. The CDR3 region is CASSLGTGGRKGTEAFF. As DNA, the CDR3 is TGTGCCAGCAGCTTAGGAACAGGGGGTCGGAAGGGCACTGAAGCTTTCTTT.

CDR3 sequence reads: CASSLAVRAPNTEAFF. CDR3 bases: TGCGCCAGCAGCTTGGCTGTTAGGGCCCCGAACACTGAAGCTTTCTTT. The chain combines TRBV5-1 with TRBJ1-1; D uncertain. CDR1 is SGHRS, CDR2 YFSETQ, per germline. The CDR3 sequence is 16 residues long. The V end was cut by 0 bases, the J end by 1 base, with 13 bases between.

This clone was seen only a few times. The chain has TRBV19 and TRBJ1-6; D is possibly TRBD1 (5 bases). This CDR3 comprises 14 residues. Trimming pared 5 bases from V and 6 bases from J, leaving 11 bases between. The germline CDR1 and CDR2 sequences are LNHDA and SQIVND (reference sequence). The CDR3 DNA reads as TGTGCCAGTAGTGGGGGGACCCCTAATTCACCCCTCCACTTT. Protein: CASSGGTPNSPLHF.

The chain carries TRBV2 and TRBJ2-3; 7 bases are a match to TRBD1. The CDR3 length is 15 residues. Looked up from germline, CDR1 is SNHLY and CDR2 is FYNNEI. J lost 0 bases, V lost 4 bases, and 4 bases had no gene match. CDR3 sequence (DNA): TGTGCCAGCAGTGGACAGGGAATGAGCACAGATACGCAGTATTTT. Protein sequence: CASSGQGMSTDTQYF.

As concerns this clone: Other DNA sequences in the sample encode the same CDR3. CDR3 nucleotide sequence: TGTGCCAGCAGTTCCCGACAGCCCTACGAGCAGTACTTC. Its protein is CASSSRQPYEQYF. The V call is TRBV28, the J call TRBJ2-7; TRBD1 is a possible D gene (5 bases). This CDR3 has 13 residues. Trimming took off 4 bases at V and 2 bases at J, with 9 bases between the two ends. CDR1 and CDR2 from the germline V gene are MDHEN and SYDVKM.

Only a few counts were recorded for this clone. Here the CDR3 DNA reads TGTGCCAGCAGCAAATTCCTCGGGTCTCTTTATAGCAATCAGCCCCAGCATTTT. It codes for CASSKFLGSLYSNQPQHF. The rearrangement uses TRBV21-1 and TRBJ1-5. TRBV21-1 is a pseudogene segment. The CDR3 totals 18 residues.

The chain carries TRBV29-1 and TRBJ2-7; D unresolved. Germline CDR1 and CDR2: SQVTM and ANQGSEA. Trimming removed 5 bases from V and 2 bases from J, with 7 bases in between. The CDR3 is 11 amino acids. In DNA form, the CDR3 reads TGCAGCGTTAGGACCACCTACGAGCAGTACTTC. Translation gives CSVRTTYEQYF.

The chain carries TRBV30 and TRBJ1-5, with D possibly TRBD1 on 5 matching bases. Trimming removed 0 bases at V and 7 bases at J, with 10 bases between. Germline CDR1 reads GTSNPN; CDR2 reads SVGIG (reference sequence). The CDR3 consists of 13 residues. The CDR3 here is CAWSVKRDQPQHF. As DNA, the CDR3 is TGTGCCTGGAGTGTGAAGAGGGACCAGCCCCAGCATTTT.

This clone was detected a few times. Germline is not matched at one junction end, which may reflect a read error. The rearrangement uses TRBV11-2 and TRBJ2-7; 9 bases fit TRBD1. CDR1 and CDR2 (germline): SGHAT, FQNNGV. This CDR3 is built from 13 residues. CDR3 loop: CASSLEIRDRVHF. In nucleotides, the CDR3 is TGTGCCAGCAGCTTAGAGATCCGGGACAGGGTACACTTC. Together with reference TRBV11-2 and TRBJ2-7, the CDR3 gives the full variable domain: EAGVAQSPRYKIIEKRQSVAFWCNPISGHATLYWYQQILGQGPKLLIQFQNNGVVDDSQLPKDRFSAERLKGVDSTLKIQPAKLEDSAVYLCASSLEIRDRVHFGPGTRLTVT.

This chain links TRBV19 with TRBJ1-2; 7 bases match TRBD1. J lost 5 bases, V lost 2 bases, and 11 bases had no gene match. CDR1 and CDR2 from the germline V gene are LNHDA and SQIVND (reference sequence). The CDR3 covers 16 residues. DNA for the CDR3: TGTGCCAGTAGTATACAGGGGGATCGACCCCTGTATGGCTACACCTTC. This gives the protein CASSIQGDRPLYGYTF.